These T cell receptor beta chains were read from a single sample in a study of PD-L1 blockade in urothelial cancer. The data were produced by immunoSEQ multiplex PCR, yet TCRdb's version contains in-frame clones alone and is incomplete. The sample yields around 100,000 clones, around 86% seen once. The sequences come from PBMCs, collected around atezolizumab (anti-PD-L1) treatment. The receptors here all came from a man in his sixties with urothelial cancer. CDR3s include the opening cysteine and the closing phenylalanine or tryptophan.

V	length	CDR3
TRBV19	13	CASSDTRGQPQHF
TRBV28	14	CASSLGTGGNTIYF
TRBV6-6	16	CASSSHRLAGGGELFF
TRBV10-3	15	CAISETPGVLEGYTF
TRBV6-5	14	CASSYYRGITEAFF
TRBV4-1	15	CASSQDRVGLDGYTF
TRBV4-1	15	CASSPPGQGNYGYTF
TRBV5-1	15	CASSLAGGVGEKLFF
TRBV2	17	CASSEASGRAGANVLTF
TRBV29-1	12	CSVDRGRETQYF
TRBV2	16	CASSEARGQAGDGYTF
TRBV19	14	CATSERDGDTEAFF
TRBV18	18	CASSPREVVGANTGELFF
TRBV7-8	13	CASSFTGDTEAFF
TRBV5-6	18	CASSGSGLAGVIQETQYF
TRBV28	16	CASSLHPSGGGNEQFF
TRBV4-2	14	CASSQGQGAYEQYF
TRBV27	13	CASSLLSGNTIYF
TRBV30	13	CAWSDRGNYGYTF
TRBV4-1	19	CASSQEFAPGSSRNQPQHF
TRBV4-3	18	CASSRGLAGGLSYNEQFF
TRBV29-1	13	CSVVPSGGGEQYF
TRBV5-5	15	CASSDTGQGRGEQYF
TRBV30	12	CAWSVTGREQFF
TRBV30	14	CAWSVRLAGVEQYF
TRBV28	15	CASSLGGQGVYEQYF
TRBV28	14	CASSLQVSNQPQHF
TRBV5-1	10	CASRGAEQYF
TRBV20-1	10	CSASYSGQYF
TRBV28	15	CASSLDGRSSYEQYF
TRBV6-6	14	CASNKGQADTEAFF
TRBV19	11	CASTVTGELFF
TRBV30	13	CAWSKPAGNTIYF
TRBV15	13	CATSRGDEETQYF
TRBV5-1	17	CASSLAADSLFPNEQYF
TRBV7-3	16	CASSPRDRSAYNEQFF
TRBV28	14	CASSLQGRNEKLFF
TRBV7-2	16	CASSLSSGGAWKTQYF
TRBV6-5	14	CASSYSPSHGEAFF
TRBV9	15	CASSIWTSEPNEQFF
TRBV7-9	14	CASPHLLLTDTQYF
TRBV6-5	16	CASSYQQGYNTGELFF
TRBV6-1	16	CASSDRGGWNTGELFF
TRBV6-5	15	CASSSRDRGSYEQYF
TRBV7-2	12	CASSLALDEQFF
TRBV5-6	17	CASMGTGTAGSPPEAFF
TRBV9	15	CASSVAAGASETQYF
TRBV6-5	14	CASSSGLLGYEQYF
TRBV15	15	CATSVQTGWTYEQYF